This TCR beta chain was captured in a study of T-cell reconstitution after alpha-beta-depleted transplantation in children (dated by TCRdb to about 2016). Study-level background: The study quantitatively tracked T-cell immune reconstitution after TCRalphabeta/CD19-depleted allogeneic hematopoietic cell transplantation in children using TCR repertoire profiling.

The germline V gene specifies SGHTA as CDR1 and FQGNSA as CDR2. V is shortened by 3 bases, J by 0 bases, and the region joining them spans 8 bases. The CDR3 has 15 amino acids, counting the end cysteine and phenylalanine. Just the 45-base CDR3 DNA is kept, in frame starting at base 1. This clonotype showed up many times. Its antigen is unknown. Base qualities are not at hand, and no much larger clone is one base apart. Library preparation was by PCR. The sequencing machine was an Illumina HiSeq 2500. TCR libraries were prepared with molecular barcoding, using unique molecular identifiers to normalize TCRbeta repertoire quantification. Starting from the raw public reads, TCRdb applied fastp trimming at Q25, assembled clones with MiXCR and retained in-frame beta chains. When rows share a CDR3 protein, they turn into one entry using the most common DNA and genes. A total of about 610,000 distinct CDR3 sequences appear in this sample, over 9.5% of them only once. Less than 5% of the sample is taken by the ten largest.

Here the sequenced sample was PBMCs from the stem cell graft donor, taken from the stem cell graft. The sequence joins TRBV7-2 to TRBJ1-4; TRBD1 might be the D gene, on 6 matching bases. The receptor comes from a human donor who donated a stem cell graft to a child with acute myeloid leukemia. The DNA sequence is TGTGCCAGCAGCTTGACAGGACCAACTAATGAAAAACTGTTTTTT. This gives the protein CASSLTGPTNEKLFF.